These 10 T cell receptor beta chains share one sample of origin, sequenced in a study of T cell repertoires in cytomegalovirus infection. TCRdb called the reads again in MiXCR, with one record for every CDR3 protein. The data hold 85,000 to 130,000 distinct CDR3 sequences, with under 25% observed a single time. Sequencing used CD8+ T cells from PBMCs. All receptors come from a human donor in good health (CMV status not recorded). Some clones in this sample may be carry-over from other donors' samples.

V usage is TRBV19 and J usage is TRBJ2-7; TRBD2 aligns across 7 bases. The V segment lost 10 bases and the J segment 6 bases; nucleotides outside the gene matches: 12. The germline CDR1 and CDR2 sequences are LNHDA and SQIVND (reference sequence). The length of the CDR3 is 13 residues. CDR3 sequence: CATLPRPGGEQYF. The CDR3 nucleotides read TGTGCCACCCTACCGCGCCCGGGAGGCGAGCAGTACTTC. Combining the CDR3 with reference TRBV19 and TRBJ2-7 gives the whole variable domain DGGITQSPKYLFRKEGQNVTLSCEQNLNHDAMYWYRQDPGQGLRLIYYSQIVNDFQKGDIAEGYSVSREKKESFPLTVTSAQKNPTAFYLCATLPRPGGEQYFGPGTRLTVT.

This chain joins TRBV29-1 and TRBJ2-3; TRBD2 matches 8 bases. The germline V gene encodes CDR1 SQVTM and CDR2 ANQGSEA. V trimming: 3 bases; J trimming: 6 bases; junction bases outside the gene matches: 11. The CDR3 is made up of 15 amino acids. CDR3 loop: CSVDRGGGLEDTQYF. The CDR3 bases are TGCAGCGTTGATAGGGGCGGGGGGCTAGAGGATACGCAGTATTTT.

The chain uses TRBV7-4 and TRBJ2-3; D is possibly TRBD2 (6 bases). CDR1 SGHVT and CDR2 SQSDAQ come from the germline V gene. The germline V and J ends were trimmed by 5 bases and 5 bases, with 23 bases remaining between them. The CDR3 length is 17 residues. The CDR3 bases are TGTGCCAGCAGCGGAGGTGGGGGGATCCCTTCGGGAGATACGCAGTATTTT. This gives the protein CASSGGGGIPSGDTQYF.

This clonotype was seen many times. CDR3 DNA: TGTGCCAGCAGCCTTCGTGGCCAGACTGAAGCTTTCTTT. Amino acids: CASSLRGQTEAFF. This rearrangement joins TRBV7-2 to TRBJ1-1; D not certain. This CDR3 region has 13 residues. V was shortened by 5 bases and J by 5 bases, with 12 bases between the two germline ends. Germline lookup yields CDR1 SGHTA and CDR2 FQGNSA.

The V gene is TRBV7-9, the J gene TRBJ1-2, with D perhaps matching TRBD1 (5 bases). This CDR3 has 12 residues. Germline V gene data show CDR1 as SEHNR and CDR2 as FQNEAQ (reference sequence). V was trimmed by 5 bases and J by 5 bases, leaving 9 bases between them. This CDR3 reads CASSGTEYGYTF. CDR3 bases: TGTGCCAGCAGCGGGACGGAGTATGGCTACACCTTC. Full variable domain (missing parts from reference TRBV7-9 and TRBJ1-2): DTGVSQNPRHKITKRGQNVTFRCDPISEHNRLYWYRQTLGQGPEFLTYFQNEAQLEKSRLLSDRFSAERPKGSFSTLEIQRTEQGDSAMYLCASSGTEYGYTFGSGTRLTVV.

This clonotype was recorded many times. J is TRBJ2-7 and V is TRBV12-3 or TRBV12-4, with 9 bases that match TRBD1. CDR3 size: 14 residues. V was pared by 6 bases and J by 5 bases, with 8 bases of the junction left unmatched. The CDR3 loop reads CASRDRDRVDEQYF. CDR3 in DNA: TGTGCCAGCAGGGACCGGGACAGGGTAGACGAGCAGTACTTC.

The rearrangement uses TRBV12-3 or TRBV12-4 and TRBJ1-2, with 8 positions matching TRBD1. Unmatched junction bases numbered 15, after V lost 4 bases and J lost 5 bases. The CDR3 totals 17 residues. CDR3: CASSSSLGQGLGYGYTF. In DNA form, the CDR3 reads TGTGCCAGCAGTTCCTCCCTCGGACAGGGTTTGGGATATGGCTACACCTTC.

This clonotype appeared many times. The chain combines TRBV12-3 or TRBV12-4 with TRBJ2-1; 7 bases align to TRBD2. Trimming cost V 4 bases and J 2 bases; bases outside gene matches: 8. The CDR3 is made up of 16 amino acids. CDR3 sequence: CASSSPLGGTYNEQFF. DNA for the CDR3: TGTGCCAGCAGTTCCCCTCTGGGGGGGACCTACAATGAGCAGTTCTTC.

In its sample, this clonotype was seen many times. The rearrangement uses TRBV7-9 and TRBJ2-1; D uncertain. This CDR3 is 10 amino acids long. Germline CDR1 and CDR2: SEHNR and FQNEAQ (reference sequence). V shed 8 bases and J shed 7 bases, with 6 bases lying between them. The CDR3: CASGPNEQFF. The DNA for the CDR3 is TGTGCCAGCGGCCCTAATGAGCAGTTCTTC.

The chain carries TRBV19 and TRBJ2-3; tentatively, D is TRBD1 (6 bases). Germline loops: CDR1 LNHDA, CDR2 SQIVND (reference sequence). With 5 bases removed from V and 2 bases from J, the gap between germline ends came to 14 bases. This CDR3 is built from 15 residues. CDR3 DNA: TGTGCCAGTAGTCCCCGGGACACCATCACAGATACGCAGTATTTT. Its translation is CASSPRDTITDTQYF.